The 3 T cell receptor beta chains presented below share a single source sample, sequenced in a study of cytomegalovirus exposure and HLA in healthy donors. The assay was immunoSEQ multiplex PCR, and TCRdb's table has in-frame clones only and misses some. The profile shows 130,000 or so clones, 89% of them singletons. The sequenced sample was PBMCs. These receptors all stem from a man under 40 in good health and CMV-seronegative.

The V and J genes are TRBV27 and TRBJ2-7, with 7 bases aligning to TRBD1. From germline, CDR1 is MNHEY and CDR2 SMNVEV (reference sequence). This CDR3 has 13 residues. The J segment lost 7 bases and the V segment lost 8 bases, leaving 11 bases of the junction unmatched. The CDR3, as DNA: TGTGCCAGCTCCCTGACAGGGAAGTATGAGCAGTACTTC. It is translated as CASSLTGKYEQYF.

This clone was recorded only once. V gene TRBV7-9 combines with J gene TRBJ2-2, with 9 bases identical to TRBD1. V lost 5 bases to trimming and J lost 1 base; unmatched junction nucleotides: 5. This CDR3 has 16 residues. The V gene's germline CDR1 is SEHNR and CDR2 FQNEAQ (reference sequence). Here the CDR3 reads CASSPDRGENTGELFF. CDR3 nucleotide sequence: TGTGCCAGCAGCCCCGACAGGGGGGAGAACACCGGGGAGCTGTTTTTT.

This chain joins TRBV6-5 and TRBJ2-5, with TRBD1 as a possible D gene (5 bases). Germline assignment: CDR1 MNHEY and CDR2 SVGAGI. V was shortened by 0 bases and J by 4 bases, with 15 bases between the two germline ends. The CDR3 runs to 16 residues. The CDR3 nucleotides read TGTGCCAGCAGTTACTCGAGGACACCCAAGGGAGAGACCCAGTACTTC. This gives the protein CASSYSRTPKGETQYF.